The clone carrying this T cell receptor beta chain was seen ten or more times. CDR1 and CDR2 from the germline V gene are SGHNT and YYREEE (reference sequence). The CDR3 has 13 amino acids. The V and J ends lost 9 bases and 2 bases respectively, with 13 bases between them. The data were taken from a study of T cells after yellow fever vaccination. Each CDR3 protein is one row after TCRdb ran MiXCR on the 5' RACE reads. Of around 350,000 distinct CDR3 sequences listed, 6.2% are singletons. The chain combines TRBV5-4 with TRBJ2-3; possible D gene TRBD2, 6 bases. The specimen comprised PBMCs, sampled 5 days after the yellow fever booster vaccination. The receptor comes from a man aged 30 to 45 who received the YFV17D yellow fever vaccine. DNA of the CDR3: TGTGCCACCTTGGGACTCCACACAGATACGCAGTATTTT. It yields the protein CATLGLHTDTQYF.